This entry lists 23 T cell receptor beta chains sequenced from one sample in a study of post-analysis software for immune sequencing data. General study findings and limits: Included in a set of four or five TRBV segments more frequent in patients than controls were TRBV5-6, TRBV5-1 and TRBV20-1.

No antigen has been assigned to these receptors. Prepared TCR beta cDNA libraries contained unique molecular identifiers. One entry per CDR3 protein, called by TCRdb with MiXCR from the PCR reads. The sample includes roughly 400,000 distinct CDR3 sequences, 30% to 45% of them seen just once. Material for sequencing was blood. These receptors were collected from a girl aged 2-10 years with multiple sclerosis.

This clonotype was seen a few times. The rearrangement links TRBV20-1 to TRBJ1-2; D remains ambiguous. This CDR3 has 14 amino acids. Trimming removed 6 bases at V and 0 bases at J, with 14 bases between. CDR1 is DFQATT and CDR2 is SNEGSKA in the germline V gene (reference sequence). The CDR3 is CSAGLRAANYGYTF. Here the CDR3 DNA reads TGCAGTGCAGGCCTGAGGGCAGCTAACTATGGCTACACCTTC.

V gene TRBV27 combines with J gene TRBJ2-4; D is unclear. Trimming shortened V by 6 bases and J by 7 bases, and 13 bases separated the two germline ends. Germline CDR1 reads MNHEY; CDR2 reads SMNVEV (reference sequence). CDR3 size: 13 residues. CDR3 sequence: CASRGLLGNIQYF. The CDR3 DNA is TGTGCCAGCAGGGGCCTTTTAGGGAACATTCAGTACTTC.

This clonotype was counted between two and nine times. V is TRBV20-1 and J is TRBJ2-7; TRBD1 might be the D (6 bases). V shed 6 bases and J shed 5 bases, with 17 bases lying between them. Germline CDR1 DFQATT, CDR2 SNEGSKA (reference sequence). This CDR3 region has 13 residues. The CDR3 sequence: CSAPNPQGHEQYF. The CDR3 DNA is TGCAGTGCCCCAAACCCACAGGGTCACGAGCAGTACTTC.

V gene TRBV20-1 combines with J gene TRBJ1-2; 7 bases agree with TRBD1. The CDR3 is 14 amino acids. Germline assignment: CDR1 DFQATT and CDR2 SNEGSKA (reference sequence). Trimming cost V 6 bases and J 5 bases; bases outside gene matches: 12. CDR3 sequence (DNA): TGCAGTGCCGCGTGGCAGGGGGTTGTTTATGGCTACACCTTC. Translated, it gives CSAAWQGVVYGYTF.

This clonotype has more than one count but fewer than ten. CDR3 in amino acids: CASSPGQGSLNEQFF. The CDR3 DNA reads as TGCGCCAGCAGCCCGGGACAGGGGTCCCTCAATGAGCAGTTCTTC. The V call is TRBV5-1, the J call TRBJ2-1; 10 nucleotides line up with TRBD1. With 4 bases clipped from V and 6 bases from J, the junction kept 7 bases outside the gene matches. CDR3 length: 15 amino acids. The V gene's germline CDR1 is SGHRS and CDR2 YFSETQ.

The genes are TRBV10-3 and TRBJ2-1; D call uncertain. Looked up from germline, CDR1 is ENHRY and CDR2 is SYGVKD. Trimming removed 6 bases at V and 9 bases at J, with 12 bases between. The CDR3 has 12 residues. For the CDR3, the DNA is TGTGCCATCAGGGACCGAGGCTTTGAGCAGTTCTTC. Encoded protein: CAIRDRGFEQFF.

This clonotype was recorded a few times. The CDR3 DNA sequence: TGCGCCAGCAGCCCACCACGCGCGGGGAGACACAATGAGCAGTTCTTC. This encodes CASSPPRAGRHNEQFF. The chain joins TRBV5-1 to TRBJ2-1; D may be TRBD2 (6 bases). CDR1 is SGHRS, CDR2 YFSETQ, per germline. V was clipped by 4 bases and J by 5 bases, with 19 bases between them. This CDR3 has 16 amino acids.

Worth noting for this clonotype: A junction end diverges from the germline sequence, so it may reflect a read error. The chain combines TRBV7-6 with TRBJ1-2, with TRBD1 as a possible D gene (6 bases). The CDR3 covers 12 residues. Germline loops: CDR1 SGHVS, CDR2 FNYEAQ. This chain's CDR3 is CANSTGQYGYTF. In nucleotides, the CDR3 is TGTGCCAACAGCACCGGACAGTATGGCTACACCTTC.

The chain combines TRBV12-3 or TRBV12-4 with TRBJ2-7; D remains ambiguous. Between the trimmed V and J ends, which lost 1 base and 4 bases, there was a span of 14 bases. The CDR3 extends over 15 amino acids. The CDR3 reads CASSLGSPGRYEQYF. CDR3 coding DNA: TGTGCCAGCAGTTTAGGGTCACCCGGTAGGTACGAGCAGTACTTC.

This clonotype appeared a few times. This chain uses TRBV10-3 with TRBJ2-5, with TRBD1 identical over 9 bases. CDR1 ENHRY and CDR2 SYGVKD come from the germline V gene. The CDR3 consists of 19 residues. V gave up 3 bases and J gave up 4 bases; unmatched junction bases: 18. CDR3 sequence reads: CAISDHARDNRGPGETQYF. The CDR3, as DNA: TGTGCCATCAGTGACCATGCGAGGGACAACAGGGGGCCGGGAGAGACCCAGTACTTC.

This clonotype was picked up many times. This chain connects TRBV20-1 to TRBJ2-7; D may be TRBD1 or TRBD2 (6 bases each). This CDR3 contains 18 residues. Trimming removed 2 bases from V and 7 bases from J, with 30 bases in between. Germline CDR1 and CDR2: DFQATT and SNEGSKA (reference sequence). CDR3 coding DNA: TGCAGTGCTAGACACTATACAACAGGACTACGCAGGGGTTGGGAGCAGTACTTC. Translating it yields CSARHYTTGLRRGWEQYF.

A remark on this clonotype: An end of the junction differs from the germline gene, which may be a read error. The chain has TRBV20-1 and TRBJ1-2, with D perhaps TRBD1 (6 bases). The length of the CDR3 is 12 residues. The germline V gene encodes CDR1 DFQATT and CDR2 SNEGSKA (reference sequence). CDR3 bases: TGCAGTGCTAGATCCAACAGGGATGGCCACACCTTC. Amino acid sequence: CSARSNRDGHTF.

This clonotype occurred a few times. CDR3 DNA sequence: TGTGCCAGCTCGTTAGACAGGACACCTAACTATGGCTACACCTTC. Encoded protein: CASSLDRTPNYGYTF. The chain links TRBV18 to TRBJ1-2, with D possibly matching TRBD1 (6 bases). V dropped 6 bases and J dropped 0 bases, with 14 bases sitting between them. CDR3 length equals 15 residues. The germline V gene has CDR1 KGHSH and CDR2 LQKENI.

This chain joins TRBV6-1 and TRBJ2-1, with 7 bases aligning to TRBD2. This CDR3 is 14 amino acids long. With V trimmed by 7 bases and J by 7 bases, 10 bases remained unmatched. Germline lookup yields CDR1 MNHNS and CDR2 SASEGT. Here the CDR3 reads CASTWGGGRNEQFF. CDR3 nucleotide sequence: TGTGCCAGCACCTGGGGGGGAGGGAGAAATGAGCAGTTCTTC.

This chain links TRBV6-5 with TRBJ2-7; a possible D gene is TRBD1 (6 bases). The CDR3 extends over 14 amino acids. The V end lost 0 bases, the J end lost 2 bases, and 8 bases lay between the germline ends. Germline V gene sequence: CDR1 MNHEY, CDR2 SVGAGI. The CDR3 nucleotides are TGTGCCAGCAGTTACTCACAGGGAACCTACGAGCAGTACTTC. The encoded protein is CASSYSQGTYEQYF.

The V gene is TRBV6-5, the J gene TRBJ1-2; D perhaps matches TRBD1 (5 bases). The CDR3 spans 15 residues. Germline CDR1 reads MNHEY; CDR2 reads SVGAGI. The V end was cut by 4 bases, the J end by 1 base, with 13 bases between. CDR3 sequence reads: CASSFLTDLNYGYTF. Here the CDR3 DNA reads TGTGCCAGCAGTTTCTTGACAGATCTTAACTATGGCTACACCTTC.

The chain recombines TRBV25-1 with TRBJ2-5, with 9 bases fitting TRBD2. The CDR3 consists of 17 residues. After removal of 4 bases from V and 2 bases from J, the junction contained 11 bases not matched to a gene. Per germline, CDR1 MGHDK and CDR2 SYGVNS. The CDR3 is CASSGDDSGSGQETQYF. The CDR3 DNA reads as TGTGCCAGCAGTGGGGACGATAGCGGGAGTGGTCAAGAGACCCAGTACTTC. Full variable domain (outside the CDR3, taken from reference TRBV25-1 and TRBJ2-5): EADIYQTPRYLVIGTGKKITLECSQTMGHDKMYWYQQDPGMELHLIHYSYGVNSTEKGDLSSESTVSRIRTEHFPLTLESARPSHTSQYLCASSGDDSGSGQETQYFGPGTRLLVL.

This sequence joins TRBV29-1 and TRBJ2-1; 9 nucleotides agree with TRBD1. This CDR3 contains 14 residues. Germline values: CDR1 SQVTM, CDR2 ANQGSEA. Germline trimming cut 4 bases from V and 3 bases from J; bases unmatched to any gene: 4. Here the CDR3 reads CSVARQGGYNEQFF. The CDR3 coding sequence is TGCAGCGTTGCCCGACAGGGGGGCTACAATGAGCAGTTCTTC.

CDR3 DNA sequence: TGTGCCAGCAGTTACCTAGAGGGCAGACTCCCCTATGGCTACACCTTC. It translates to CASSYLEGRLPYGYTF. The chain links TRBV6-5 to TRBJ1-2; D is ambiguous. In germline, CDR1 is MNHEY, CDR2 SVGAGI. The ends were cut back, 2 bases at V and 4 bases at J, with 17 bases in the middle. CDR3 size: 16 residues.

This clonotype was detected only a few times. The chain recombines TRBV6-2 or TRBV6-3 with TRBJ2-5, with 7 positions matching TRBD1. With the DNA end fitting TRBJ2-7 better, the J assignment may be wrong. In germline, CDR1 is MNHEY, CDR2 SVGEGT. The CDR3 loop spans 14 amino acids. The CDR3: CASSPLDRVYEQYF. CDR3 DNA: TGTGCCAGCAGTCCCCTTGACAGGGTCTACGAGCAGTACTTC.

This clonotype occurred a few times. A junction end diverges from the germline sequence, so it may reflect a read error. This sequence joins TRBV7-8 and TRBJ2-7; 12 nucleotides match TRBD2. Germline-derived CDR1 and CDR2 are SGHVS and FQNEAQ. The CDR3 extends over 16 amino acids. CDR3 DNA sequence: TGTGCCAGCAGCCTAGCGGGAGGGCCCGGGGACTACGAGCAGTACTTC. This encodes CASSLAGGPGDYEQYF.

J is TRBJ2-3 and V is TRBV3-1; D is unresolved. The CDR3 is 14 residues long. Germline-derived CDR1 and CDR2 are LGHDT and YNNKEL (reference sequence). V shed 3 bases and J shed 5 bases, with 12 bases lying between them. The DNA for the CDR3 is TGTGCCAGCAGCCAGCATCAGACTGTAGATACGCAGTATTTT. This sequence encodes CASSQHQTVDTQYF.

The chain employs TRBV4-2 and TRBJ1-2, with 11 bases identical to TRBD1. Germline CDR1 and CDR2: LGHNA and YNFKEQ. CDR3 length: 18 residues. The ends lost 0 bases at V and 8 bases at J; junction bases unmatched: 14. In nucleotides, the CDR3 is TGTGCCAGCAGCCAAGAAGGGGACAGGGGGTTCCGCTACGGGGGCTACACCTTC. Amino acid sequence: CASSQEGDRGFRYGGYTF.